The rows below give T cell receptor beta chains drawn from one sample of a study of CD8 T cells in Susac syndrome. TCRdb used MiXCR to reprocess the immunoSEQ multiplex PCR reads, holding one entry per CDR3 protein. Of 200,000 to 300,000 distinct CDR3 sequences listed, about 96% are singletons. Source material: CD4+ T cells from PBMCs. All receptors derive from a human donor with Susac syndrome. Both conserved end residues are part of each CDR3. The D gene is left open where the match is weak. Clone size appears in some rows only: once, few, many, or a class for an expanded clone.

d_call	v_call	clone_size	j_call	cdr3_nt	cdr3_aa
.	TRBV18	.	TRBJ2-1	TGTGCCAGCTCACCGCTAGCCCGTTTTGAGAATGAGCAGTTCTTC	CASSPLARFENEQFF
.	TRBV5-1	once	TRBJ1-1	TGCGCCAGCAGCTCGGAGGGGGACACTGAAGCTTTCTTT	CASSSEGDTEAFF
.	TRBV11-1	.	TRBJ2-7	TGTGCCAGCACCCCCCGAGGGATTTCCTACGAGCAGTACTTC	CASTPRGISYEQYF
.	TRBV24-1	once	TRBJ2-6	TGTGCCACCAGTGATGAGAGCTCTGGGGCCAACGTCCTGACTTTC	CATSDESSGANVLTF
.	TRBV7-3	.	TRBJ2-6	TGTGCCAGCAGCTTGAGGCAGGCAGCTGGGGCCAACGTCCTGACTTTC	CASSLRQAAGANVLTF
.	TRBV10-3	.	TRBJ1-2	TGTGCCATCAGTGAAACAATAGAGGCTTACACCTTC	CAISETIEAYTF
TRBD2	TRBV4-2	.	TRBJ2-3	TGTGCCAGCAGCCAAGATCCCGGGACTAGCGGGAGGGCGTTCACAGATACGCAGTATTTT	CASSQDPGTSGRAFTDTQYF
.	TRBV20-1	.	TRBJ1-1	TGCAGTGCTACCCTATACACCGTCCTGAACACTGAAGCTTTCTTT	CSATLYTVLNTEAFF
.	TRBV30	.	TRBJ1-2	TGTGCCTGGACTGAGCTGACAGGAGGGGGCTACACCTTC	CAWTELTGGGYTF
TRBD2	TRBV7-3	.	TRBJ2-7	TGTGCCAGCAGCTCCCACGTTATTTGGCTAGCGGGAGGCCAAAATGCTTCCTACGAGCAGTACTTC	CASSSHVIWLAGGQNASYEQYF
TRBD1	TRBV25-1	.	TRBJ2-1	TGTGCCAGCAGTGATCATTTTCCGGGACAGGGGAAGCGCGGGACCCAGCAGTTCTTC	CASSDHFPGQGKRGTQQFF
.	TRBV6-1	.	TRBJ2-5	TGTGCCAGCAGTGGTGAAGGAGCGACCCAGTACTTC	CASSGEGATQYF
TRBD2	TRBV12-3/TRBV12-4	once	TRBJ2-1	TGTGCCAGCAGTTTACTAGCGGGAGGGCCTAGAAACAATGAGCAGTTCTTC	CASSLLAGGPRNNEQFF
.	TRBV24-1	.	TRBJ2-1	TGTGCCACCAGTGATACGGGACACCGTGAGCAGTTCTTC	CATSDTGHREQFF
.	TRBV30	.	TRBJ2-5	TGTGCCTGGACCCTGGGGGAGACCCAGTACTTC	CAWTLGETQYF
.	TRBV20-1	.	TRBJ2-1	TGCAGTGCCCCAGGGGGAACTAGCGGCTACAATGAGCAGTTCTTC	CSAPGGTSGYNEQFF
TRBD2	TRBV12-3/TRBV12-4	.	TRBJ2-7	TGTGCCAGCAGTTTAGGGACTAGCGGGAGTTGGCAGTACTTC	CASSLGTSGSWQYF
.	TRBV20-1	.	TRBJ2-2	TGCAGTGCTAGACGAGGCTCGGGGTTCGTCGGGGAGCTGTTTTTT	CSARRGSGFVGELFF
.	TRBV30	.	TRBJ2-6	TGTGCCTGGAGATTCGGTGGGTGGCACTCTGGGGCCAACGTCCTGACTTTC	CAWRFGGWHSGANVLTF
.	TRBV7-2	.	TRBJ2-4	TGTGCCAGCAGCTTAGCGGGCGAGGGAACGGAGTACTTC	CASSLAGEGTEYF
TRBD1	TRBV28	.	TRBJ1-1	TGTGCCAGCGTCCCATCGACAGGGAAGAACACTGAAGCTTTCTTT	CASVPSTGKNTEAFF
.	TRBV7-9	.	TRBJ1-1	TGTGCCAGCAGCCCCCAGGGCCAGGTCTACACTGAAGCTTTCTTT	CASSPQGQVYTEAFF
.	TRBV30	once	TRBJ1-1	TGTGCCTGGAGTGGGGGTGAGGAAAACACTGAAGCTTTCTTT	CAWSGGEENTEAFF
.	TRBV9	.	TRBJ2-1	TGTGCCAGCAGCGTATCTGGCGTCGAGCAGTTCTTC	CASSVSGVEQFF
.	TRBV6-5	.	TRBJ1-1	TGTGCCAGCAGTTACTCGTGGAACACTGAAGCTTTCTTT	CASSYSWNTEAFF
TRBD2	TRBV4-1	.	TRBJ2-5	TGCGCCAGCAGCCAAGATCTTGGCTTAGCGGGAGGGCCGAAAGAGACCCAGTACTTC	CASSQDLGLAGGPKETQYF
.	TRBV30	few	TRBJ2-5	TGTGCCTCCTCTTCCGGTAGAGAGACCCAGTACTTC	CASSSGRETQYF
.	TRBV7-9	.	TRBJ1-5	TGTGCCAGCAGCTTAGGAGTGGTTAGCAATCAGCCCCAGCATTTT	CASSLGVVSNQPQHF
.	TRBV7-9	.	TRBJ2-7	TGTGCCACCGCAGGGGCAAAACTCGACGAGCAGTACTTC	CATAGAKLDEQYF
.	TRBV6-6	.	TRBJ1-1	TGTGCCAGCAGAAACGGGGACAAAGCTTTCTTT	CASRNGDKAFF
.	TRBV3-1	.	TRBJ1-2	TGTGCCAGCAGCACCCACAATTTGGCCTACACCTTC	CASSTHNLAYTF
TRBD2	TRBV20-1	.	TRBJ2-5	TGCAGTGCTATGGGCCGGGGAGCGGGAGCCAAGGAGACCCAGTACTTC	CSAMGRGAGAKETQYF
TRBD2	TRBV20-1	.	TRBJ2-3	TGCAGTGCTGGGTCTCGGACGGGAGGGGGGACAGATACGCAGTATTTT	CSAGSRTGGGTDTQYF
.	TRBV6-6	.	TRBJ1-1	TGTGCCAGCAGTTCCCAAGGGGGAAGAACTGAAGCTTTCTTT	CASSSQGGRTEAFF
.	TRBV24-1	.	TRBJ2-3	TGTGCCACCAGTGAATCTCGGAGTGGGTCGGGCTCCGAAGATACGCAGTATTTT	CATSESRSGSGSEDTQYF
TRBD1	TRBV30	.	TRBJ2-7	TGTGCCAAAGGGGGCAGGGGAGACTACGAGCAGTACTTC	CAKGGRGDYEQYF
.	TRBV2	.	TRBJ1-5	TGTGCCCTTGAGGACAGCCAGAGGCCCCAGCATTTT	CALEDSQRPQHF
TRBD2	TRBV6-5	.	TRBJ2-7	TGTGCCAGCAGTCTCGGGAGGGCCATTGACGAGCAGTACTTC	CASSLGRAIDEQYF
.	TRBV29-1	.	TRBJ2-5	TGCAGCCCTGGTCGTCTCGCGGGCCAAGAGACCCAGTACTTC	CSPGRLAGQETQYF
.	TRBV28	.	TRBJ1-4	TGTGCCAGCAGTTCCGGAGACAGTTATAGAGAAAAACTGTTTTTT	CASSSGDSYREKLFF
TRBD1	TRBV28	.	TRBJ2-5	TGTGCCAGCAGTTCCTGGACAGGGGCCGGCGAGACCCAGTACTTC	CASSSWTGAGETQYF
TRBD2	TRBV4-1	.	TRBJ2-3	TGCGCCAGCAGCCAAGGGTGGTCTAGCGGAGAGAGCACAGATACGCAGTATTTT	CASSQGWSSGESTDTQYF